The 32 T cell receptor beta chains below come from one sample, sequenced in a study of T cell responses to AZD1222 COVID-19 vaccine. Using immunoSEQ multiplex PCR, the repertoire was profiled, and TCRdb retains in-frame clones only, with some absent. The data hold roughly 160,000 clones, with about nine tenths observed a single time. The specimen comprised peripheral blood, sampled on day 0 of AZD1222 vaccination. The receptors stem from an adult in good health.

This chain uses TRBV5-1 with TRBJ1-2; TRBD1 agrees at 9 bases. Germline loops: CDR1 SGHRS, CDR2 YFSETQ. This CDR3 region has 13 residues. V was clipped by 4 bases and J by 8 bases; unmatched bases: 6. The CDR3 sequence is CASSRDRALGYTF. In DNA form, the CDR3 reads TGCGCCAGCAGCCGGGACAGGGCGCTCGGCTACACCTTC.

The rearrangement uses TRBV5-4 and TRBJ2-7; the D gene is possibly TRBD2 (5 bases). The CDR3 sequence is 12 residues long. V lost 1 base and J lost 5, with 7 bases in between. Germline-derived CDR1 and CDR2 are SGHNT and YYREEE (reference sequence). CDR3 sequence reads: CASSLMEDEQYF. The CDR3 bases are TGTGCCAGCAGCTTGATGGAGGACGAGCAGTACTTC.

The CDR3 protein is CASSREGGETQYF. The CDR3, as DNA: TGTGCCAGCTCACGGGAAGGAGGAGAGACCCAGTACTTC. This chain links TRBV18 with TRBJ2-5; a weak D match, TRBD2 (5 bases). There are 13 residues in the CDR3. Germline CDR1 reads KGHSH; CDR2 reads LQKENI. V shed 4 bases and J shed 4 bases, with 10 bases lying between them.

This chain links TRBV4-1 with TRBJ1-2, with TRBD1 matching over 10 bases. This CDR3 region has 15 residues. Per germline, CDR1 MGHRA and CDR2 YSYEKL. J was trimmed by 7 bases and V by 3 bases; bases with no gene match: 8. CDR3 residues: CASSQPRQGAGGYTF. CDR3 DNA: TGCGCCAGCAGCCAGCCTCGACAGGGGGCCGGTGGCTACACCTTC.

CDR3 DNA: TGTGCCAGCAGTCTCCAGGGTCGTACTGAAGCTTTCTTT. Amino acids: CASSLQGRTEAFF. The chain recombines TRBV27 with TRBJ1-1; D perhaps matches TRBD1 (5 bases). This CDR3 is built from 13 residues. In germline, CDR1 is MNHEY, CDR2 SMNVEV (reference sequence). V was clipped by 5 bases and J by 5 bases, with 12 bases between them.

This rearrangement joins TRBV3-1 (or the pseudogene TRBV3-2) to TRBJ2-7; possible D gene TRBD1, 5 bases. V was shortened by 0 bases and J by 5 bases, with 8 bases between the two germline ends. CDR1 is LGHDT and CDR2 is YNNKEL in the germline V gene (reference sequence). The CDR3 is 13 amino acids. The CDR3 nucleotides read TGTGCCAGCAGCCAAGAAGGCAGGGACGAGCAGTACTTC. Encoded protein: CASSQEGRDEQYF.

The chain recombines TRBV6-2 or TRBV6-3 with TRBJ1-6; a possible D gene is TRBD1 (6 bases). The CDR3 is made up of 12 amino acids. Trimming shortened V by 5 bases and J by 7 bases, and 6 bases separated the two germline ends. Germline V gene sequence: CDR1 MNHEY, CDR2 SVGEGT. CDR3 region: CASSQGNSPLHF. CDR3 sequence (DNA): TGTGCCAGCAGTCAGGGGAATTCACCCCTCCACTTT.

V and J are TRBV6-5 and TRBJ2-7; 8 bases are shared with TRBD1. This CDR3 has 14 residues. CDR1 and CDR2 (germline): MNHEY, SVGAGI. Trimming took 5 bases from V and 0 from J; bases not matched to a gene: 3. The CDR3 sequence: CASSRTGSSYEQYF. CDR3 nucleotides: TGTGCCAGCAGTCGGACAGGGAGCTCCTACGAGCAGTACTTC.

This chain connects TRBV28 to TRBJ2-5; 8 bases map to TRBD2. This CDR3 contains 17 residues. J gave up 2 bases and V 2 bases, and 10 bases lay outside the gene matches. Germline CDR1 MDHEN, CDR2 SYDVKM. CDR3 in amino acids: CASSLPGGAGIQETQYF. The CDR3 DNA reads as TGTGCCAGCAGTTTACCCGGGGGGGCGGGGATTCAAGAGACCCAGTACTTC.

The rearrangement links TRBV19 to TRBJ2-3; the D gene is possibly TRBD2 (6 bases). There are 15 residues in the CDR3. Germline loops: CDR1 LNHDA, CDR2 SQIVND (reference sequence). Trimming removed 3 bases from V and 6 bases from J, with 16 bases in between. The CDR3 DNA reads TGTGCCAGTAGTATTCGGGGGAATACGGTCGATACGCAGTATTTT. Its translation is CASSIRGNTVDTQYF.

The chain combines TRBV12-3 or TRBV12-4 with TRBJ1-1, with D hard to call. V lost 4 bases to trimming and J lost 5 bases, with 11 bases between them. There are 13 residues in the CDR3. Here the CDR3 DNA reads TGTGCCAGCAGTTCGGACTTAGGGACTGAAGCTTTCTTT. This sequence encodes CASSSDLGTEAFF.

The chain recombines TRBV6-5 with TRBJ2-7; 10 bases align to TRBD2. Per the germline V gene, CDR1 is MNHEY and CDR2 is SVGAGI. CDR3 length: 13 amino acids. J lost 6 bases, V lost 7 bases, and 6 bases had no gene match. CDR3 coding DNA: TGTGCCAGCAATTTAGCGGGGGGTAGCGAGCAGTACTTC. Amino acids: CASNLAGGSEQYF.

The CDR3 region has the DNA TGTGCCAGCAGCAAAGTGACAGAAGAGGCTCATGGCTACACCTTC. It specifies CASSKVTEEAHGYTF. The chain has TRBV21-1 and TRBJ1-2; TRBD1, as called in the table, went unchecked against the DNA. TRBV21-1 is a pseudogene. The CDR3 runs to 15 residues.

The V and J genes are TRBV24-1 and TRBJ2-7; perhaps TRBD1 as D (6 bases). V lost 4 bases to trimming and J lost 5 bases, with 11 bases between them. The CDR3 is made up of 13 amino acids. CDR1 is KGHDR, CDR2 SFDVKD, per germline. The CDR3 sequence: CATSERNRDEQYF. The DNA of the CDR3 is TGTGCCACCAGTGAACGCAACAGGGACGAGCAGTACTTC.

The genes are TRBV7-9 and TRBJ1-4, with 8 nucleotides matching TRBD1. Trimming removed 5 bases from V and 6 bases from J; junction bases left unmatched: 5. Germline assignment: CDR1 SEHNR and CDR2 FQNEAQ (reference sequence). This CDR3 has 14 amino acids. CDR3 DNA sequence: TGTGCCAGCAGCCCTGGACAGGGTTATGAAAAACTGTTTTTT. Its translation is CASSPGQGYEKLFF.

The chain joins TRBV19 to TRBJ2-7; 9 bases match TRBD1. With V trimmed by 6 bases and J by 1 base, 7 bases remained unmatched. CDR3 length: 15 amino acids. Germline assignment: CDR1 LNHDA and CDR2 SQIVND (reference sequence). The CDR3: CASRHTGTGSYEQYF. The CDR3 DNA is TGTGCCAGTAGGCACACCGGGACAGGGTCCTACGAGCAGTACTTC.

The chain joins TRBV5-4 to TRBJ1-5; TRBD1 matches at 10 bases. V shed 1 base and J 0 bases; nucleotides not matched to a gene: 7. This CDR3 is 18 amino acids long. Germline V CDR1 and CDR2: SGHNT, YYREEE (reference sequence). The CDR3 region is CASSLQGQGGNSNQPQHF. DNA for the CDR3: TGTGCCAGCAGCTTGCAAGGACAGGGGGGGAATAGCAATCAGCCCCAGCATTTT.

With respect to this clone: The conserved phenylalanine or tryptophan normally closing the CDR3 is absent here, so this likely arose from a read error. No DNA is shown, since the ends of the CDR3 on it are uncertain; the CDR3 is the one TCRdb lists. The gene calls are TRBV18 and TRBJ1-1; the table's D gene call, TRBD1, was not cross checked with the DNA. Germline lookup yields CDR1 KGHSH and CDR2 LQKENI. The CDR3 has 15 amino acids, counting both end residues. The CDR3 loop is CASSPYDRGPEAFFL.

The CDR3 loop is CASSQPTSGSKETQYF. The CDR3 DNA reads as TGCGCCAGCAGCCAGCCGACTAGCGGGAGTAAAGAGACCCAGTACTTC. This sequence joins TRBV4-1 and TRBJ2-5; TRBD2 agrees at 12 bases. Germline V CDR1 and CDR2: MGHRA, YSYEKL. J gave up 3 bases and V 3 bases, and 5 bases lay outside the gene matches. The CDR3 has 16 residues.

This chain links TRBV9 with TRBJ1-3; D gene unclear. The ends were cut back, 5 bases at V and 2 bases at J, with 11 bases in the middle. The germline CDR1 and CDR2 sequences are SGDLS and YYNGEE. The CDR3 has 14 residues. CDR3 loop: CASSDGGTGNTIYF. The CDR3 DNA follows: TGTGCCAGCAGTGACGGAGGGACTGGAAACACCATATATTTT.

The chain couples TRBV20-1 to TRBJ1-5; D is unclear. The CDR3 contains 15 residues. Germline V CDR1 and CDR2: DFQATT, SNEGSKA (reference sequence). Between the trimmed V and J ends, which lost 3 bases and 3 bases, there was a span of 15 bases. The CDR3 nucleotides read TGCAGTGCTAGTCTGATGGGAGAGGCCAATCAGCCCCAGCATTTT. Residues: CSASLMGEANQPQHF.

The J gene is TRBJ2-5, the V gene TRBV4-2, with 9 nucleotides matching TRBD1. V lost 0 bases, J lost 1 base, and 3 bases stayed unmatched. The CDR3 covers 16 residues. Germline values: CDR1 LGHNA, CDR2 YNFKEQ. The CDR3 protein is CASSQDGTGIQETQYF. In DNA, the CDR3 is TGTGCCAGCAGCCAAGACGGGACAGGGATCCAAGAGACCCAGTACTTC.

DNA for the CDR3: TGTGCCAGCAGCCAAGGTGGGGCAGGGGGCTATGAAAAACTGTTTTTT. It translates to CASSQGGAGGYEKLFF. The rearrangement links TRBV4-2 to TRBJ1-4, with 8 bases matching TRBD1. The CDR3 consists of 16 residues. Germline CDR1 and CDR2: LGHNA and YNFKEQ. Trimming took 1 base from V and 6 from J; bases not matched to a gene: 7.

This CDR3 reads CASTIRTGGRYYEQYF. The CDR3 DNA reads as TGTGCCAGCACTATAAGGACAGGGGGCAGGTACTACGAGCAGTACTTC. The chain uses TRBV28 and TRBJ2-7; 11 positions match TRBD1. The CDR3 is 16 residues long. Germline assignment: CDR1 MDHEN and CDR2 SYDVKM. The V gene end was trimmed by 7 bases and the J gene end by 3 bases; junction bases not matched to a gene: 11.

The genes are TRBV4-2 and TRBJ1-2; unclear D gene. Germline values: CDR1 LGHNA, CDR2 YNFKEQ. The V and J ends lost 0 bases and 5 bases respectively, with 19 bases between them. This CDR3 spans 17 amino acids. The CDR3 is CASSQDGMEGSPYGYTF. The CDR3 region has the DNA TGTGCCAGCAGCCAAGACGGCATGGAGGGATCCCCTTATGGCTACACCTTC.

The chain employs TRBV4-1 and TRBJ1-2; no clear D. The CDR3 spans 14 residues. The V end was cut by 1 base, the J end by 2 bases, with 8 bases between. CDR1 and CDR2 (germline): MGHRA, YSYEKL. The CDR3 nucleotides read TGCGCCAGCAGCCAAGGCGGGAGGAACTATGGCTACACCTTC. Amino acid sequence: CASSQGGRNYGYTF.

The count of this clone is one. The chain has TRBV27 and TRBJ2-1; D is ambiguous. The V and J ends lost 0 bases and 3 bases respectively, with 3 bases between them. There are 13 residues in the CDR3. The germline gives CDR1 MNHEY, CDR2 SMNVEV (reference sequence). The chain's CDR3 is CASSLSRYNEQFF. For the CDR3, the DNA is TGTGCCAGCAGTTTATCCCGCTACAATGAGCAGTTCTTC.

CDR3 amino acids: CASSLQGAAYGYTF. In nucleotides, the CDR3 is TGTGCCAGCAGCTTACAAGGGGCAGCCTATGGCTACACCTTC. This chain uses TRBV7-2 with TRBJ1-2, with TRBD1 as a possible D gene (5 bases). The CDR3 has 14 residues. Germline V gene sequence: CDR1 SGHTA, CDR2 FQGNSA. The V end was cut by 2 bases, the J end by 4 bases, with 11 bases between.

The rearrangement uses TRBV5-1 and TRBJ2-5; 7 positions agree with TRBD1. With 0 bases clipped from V and 4 bases from J, the junction kept 6 bases outside the gene matches. CDR1 SGHRS and CDR2 YFSETQ come from the germline V gene. This CDR3 region has 15 residues. CDR3 nucleotide sequence: TGCGCCAGCAGCTTGGGACAGGGTATTACAGAGACCCAGTACTTC. Its protein is CASSLGQGITETQYF. Using reference TRBV5-1 and TRBJ2-5 for the parts outside the CDR3, the full variable domain is KAGVTQTPRYLIKTRGQQVTLSCSPISGHRSVSWYQQTPGQGLQFLFEYFSETQRNKGNFPGRFSGRQFSNSRSEMNVSTLELGDSALYLCASSLGQGITETQYFGPGTRLLVL.

This chain connects TRBV12-3 or TRBV12-4 to TRBJ2-1; D remains ambiguous. V lost 6 bases, J lost 7 bases, and 13 bases lay in between. The CDR3 has 13 residues. CDR3 loop: CASRPALGNEQFF. The DNA for the CDR3 is TGTGCCAGCAGACCCGCCCTGGGGAATGAGCAGTTCTTC.

The V gene is TRBV30, the J gene TRBJ1-1; TRBD1 aligns across 8 bases. The junction had 22 bases not matched to a gene; V was cut back by 4 bases and J by 0 bases. The CDR3 contains 20 residues. CDR1 and CDR2 from the germline V gene are GTSNPN and SVGIG (reference sequence). In DNA form, the CDR3 reads TGTGCCTGGACGGACAGGGCGATCAAGGTCCAATCTACGATGAACACTGAAGCTTTCTTT. This translates into CAWTDRAIKVQSTMNTEAFF.

The V and J genes are TRBV11-2 and TRBJ2-7, with a weak D call TRBD2 (6 bases). The germline V gene encodes CDR1 SGHAT and CDR2 FQNNGV. CDR3 length: 14 amino acids. Trimming cost V 5 bases and J 4 bases, with 15 bases left between them. The CDR3 DNA follows: TGTGCCAGCAGCCCCGCCCTAGCGCTATACGAGCAGTACTTC. This translates into CASSPALALYEQYF.